The rows below give T cell receptor beta chains drawn from one sample of a study of stem cell transplantation in POMP-related autoinflammatory disease. Some clones are missing from TCRdb's copy, which holds only in-frame ones; the method was immunoSEQ multiplex PCR. The data hold tens of thousands of clones, with approximately 91% observed a single time. The source was CD4+ T cells from PBMCs, collected after stem cell transplantation. Every receptor here comes from a human patient with POMP-related autoinflammation and immune dysregulation (PRAID). Some T cells may possibly be graft donor cells. Both conserved end residues are part of each CDR3. The D gene is left open where the match is weak. Not all rows give a size; the values are once, few, many and, for expanded clones, a class.

TRBV18	-	TRBJ2-2	-	TGTGCCAGCTCACGAACCCGGACAGAAAGCAACACCGGGGAGCTGTTTTTT	CASSRTRTESNTGELFF
TRBV7-6	-	TRBJ1-1	-	TGTGCCAGCAGCTTAGCGCAGGTCGGCATGAACACTGAAGCTTTCTTT	CASSLAQVGMNTEAFF
TRBV7-5	-	TRBJ1-6	few	TGTGCCAGAAGCACCCGGGGGGAATTTTCACCCCTCCACTTT	CARSTRGEFSPLHF
TRBV10-1	TRBD1	TRBJ1-1	-	TGCGCCAGCAGTGAGCGGACAGGGAACACTGAAGCTTTCTTT	CASSERTGNTEAFF
TRBV11-2	-	TRBJ1-5	-	TGTGCCAGCAGCTTATCGCCCAATAATCGTCAGCCCCAGCATTTT	CASSLSPNNRQPQHF
TRBV6-5	TRBD1	TRBJ1-5	few	TGTGCCAGCAGTTACTCTGGGACAGGGGCTCAGCCCCAGCATTTT	CASSYSGTGAQPQHF
TRBV7-9	-	TRBJ2-1	-	TGTGCCAGCAGCTTAGCTTTGTCTAGCTCGTCGGAGCAGTTCTTC	CASSLALSSSSEQFF
TRBV2	TRBD1	TRBJ1-5	-	TGTGCCAGCAGTGAAGCGTCCAGGGGGCTGGGGCCCCAGCATTTT	CASSEASRGLGPQHF
TRBV19	-	TRBJ1-4	-	TGTGCCAGTAGCAATCGGGGTATTAGTGCAACTAATGAAAAACTGTTTTTT	CASSNRGISATNEKLFF
TRBV2	-	TRBJ1-1	-	TGTGCCAGCAGGCCCGGTGTAGGGGACGTGAACACTGAAGCTTTCTTT	CASRPGVGDVNTEAFF
TRBV21-1	-	TRBJ2-1	-	TGTGCCAGCAGCACCTGTCGGACTAGCGGTCATAACTACAATGAGCAGTTCTTC	CASSTCRTSGHNYNEQFF
TRBV29-1	TRBD2	TRBJ2-1	once	TGCAGCGTTGCCCGACTAGCGGGGGAGGAGCAGTTCTTC	CSVARLAGEEQFF
TRBV5-1	TRBD2	TRBJ2-3	once	TGCGCCAGCAGCTGGACTAGCGGGAGGGCCGGGGGAGATACGCAGTATTTT	CASSWTSGRAGGDTQYF
TRBV2	-	TRBJ2-5	-	TGTGCCAGCGGGAGAGGAGGCCAAGAGACCCAGTACTTC	CASGRGGQETQYF
TRBV28	TRBD2	TRBJ2-5	-	TGTGCCAGCAGTTTTGGAGCGGGGGGGCAAGAGACCCAGTACTTC	CASSFGAGGQETQYF
TRBV5-1	-	TRBJ1-2	-	TGCGCCAGCAGCTTGGTCGCAGGGATTGGCTATGGCTACACCTTC	CASSLVAGIGYGYTF
TRBV6-4	-	TRBJ2-2	-	TGTGCCAGCAGTGTCACAGGGAACACCGGGGAGCTGTTTTTT	CASSVTGNTGELFF
TRBV30	TRBD1	TRBJ1-1	once	TGTGCCTGGAGTCCTGGTTGGGGAGGGGGCGAGAGGTTTGGCACTGAAGCTTTCTTT	CAWSPGWGGGERFGTEAFF
TRBV12-5	-	TRBJ2-3	-	TGTGCTAGTGGTTTGGGGGCAGGTTTCACAGATACGCAGTATTTT	CASGLGAGFTDTQYF
TRBV10-3	-	TRBJ1-6	-	TGTGCCATCTCGAGGGCGGACTTGAGCTCCTATAATTCACCCCTCCACTTT	CAISRADLSSYNSPLHF
TRBV28	-	TRBJ1-1	-	TGTGCCAGCAGTCCCACCTCGTGGAGTGAAGCTTTCTTT	CASSPTSWSEAFF
TRBV27	-	TRBJ1-2	-	TGTGCCAGCAGTCGACACGCCAGGAATCCTAACTATGGCTACACCTTC	CASSRHARNPNYGYTF
TRBV30	-	TRBJ1-5	-	TGTGCCTGGAGTGGATTGGGCGGGCTGGTTCAGCCCCAGCATTTT	CAWSGLGGLVQPQHF
TRBV28	-	TRBJ2-5	-	TGTGCCAGCAGCCCTGCGGTGGAGACCCAGTACTTC	CASSPAVETQYF
TRBV29-1	TRBD2	TRBJ2-1	-	TGCAGCGTTGGAGGGCTAGCGGGGACCTACAATGAGCAGTTCTTC	CSVGGLAGTYNEQFF
TRBV7-2	TRBD2	TRBJ2-3	-	TGTGCCAGCAGCTTAGATCGGGGGGTGGGACGCTCAGATACGCAGTATTTT	CASSLDRGVGRSDTQYF
TRBV2	TRBD2	TRBJ2-3	-	TGTGCCAGCAGAGGGACTAGCGGGACAGATACGCAGTATTTT	CASRGTSGTDTQYF
TRBV27	TRBD1	TRBJ1-4	-	TGTGCCAGCAGTCCGCCGGGACAGGGACGTGAAAAACTGTTTTTT	CASSPPGQGREKLFF
TRBV29-1	TRBD2	TRBJ2-5	-	TGCAGCGTTGAGGCAGGGAGGGTGACCCAGTACTTC	CSVEAGRVTQYF
TRBV18	-	TRBJ2-2	-	TGTGCCAGCTCACCACCGTTAAGGGGCCGTGTCGGGGAGCTGTTTTTT	CASSPPLRGRVGELFF
TRBV29-1	-	TRBJ2-7	-	TGCAGCGGGGGACGGACTTACGAGCAGTACTTC	CSGGRTYEQYF
TRBV18	TRBD1	TRBJ2-2	-	TGTGCCAGCTCGCCTGGACAGGTCGGAAACACCGGGGAGCTGTTTTTT	CASSPGQVGNTGELFF
TRBV18	TRBD2	TRBJ2-5	-	TGTGCCAGCTCACCGTCGGGGGGGCGCAGGCAAGAGACCCAGTACTTC	CASSPSGGRRQETQYF
TRBV28	-	TRBJ1-1	-	TGTGCCAGCAGTTTATGGCAGGGCACTGAAGCTTTCTTT	CASSLWQGTEAFF
TRBV28	TRBD1	TRBJ1-2	-	TGTGCCAGCAGCCGACCGGACAGGGGGCGGGATGGCTACACCTTC	CASSRPDRGRDGYTF
TRBV10-3	-	TRBJ2-6	-	TGTGCCATCACTGGACTGCCTACCTCTGGGGCCAACGTCCTGACTTTC	CAITGLPTSGANVLTF
TRBV27	-	TRBJ2-3	-	TGTGCCAGCAGTTTAGGCAGGTCCCCGAGCACAGATACGCAGTATTTT	CASSLGRSPSTDTQYF
TRBV5-1	TRBD1	TRBJ2-2	-	TGCGCCAGCAGCCCTCCCGGGACAGTCAAACCCGGGGAGCTGTTTTTT	CASSPPGTVKPGELFF
TRBV2	-	TRBJ2-1	-	TGTGCCAGCACCCGGGCCGCAGGAGGGAATGAGCAGTTCTTC	CASTRAAGGNEQFF
TRBV9	-	TRBJ1-1	-	TGTGCCAGCACCATAGACGGTAAGAACACTGAAGCTTTCTTT	CASTIDGKNTEAFF
TRBV20-1	-	TRBJ2-5	-	TGCAGTGCTAGTTGGTATGTCGGGAGTGAGACCCAGTACTTC	CSASWYVGSETQYF
TRBV4-1	TRBD2	TRBJ2-4	once	TGCGCCAGCAGCCAGGGACTAGCGGGAGGGCTAGTCAAAAACATTCAGTACTTC	CASSQGLAGGLVKNIQYF
TRBV19	-	TRBJ1-5	-	TGTGCCAGTGGTCCCAAAAATAGCAATCAGCCCCAGCATTTT	CASGPKNSNQPQHF
TRBV3-1/TRBV3-2	TRBD2	TRBJ2-3	once	TGTGCCAGCAGCCAAGACCCTAGCGGGGGGACCACAGATACGCAGTATTTT	CASSQDPSGGTTDTQYF
TRBV5-1	TRBD1	TRBJ1-1	-	TGCGCCAGCAGCAGGGGACAGGGATCAGGGACTGAAGCTTTCTTT	CASSRGQGSGTEAFF
TRBV5-6	TRBD1	TRBJ2-3	once	TGTGCCAGCAGCGACCTCCCGGGACAGGGCTTTACAGATACGCAGTATTTT	CASSDLPGQGFTDTQYF
TRBV28	-	TRBJ2-3	-	TGTGCCAGCAAACCCGCCACAGATACGCAGTATTTT	CASKPATDTQYF
TRBV11-2	-	TRBJ1-6	-	TGTGCCAGCAGCTCGGGGGGGTTTAATTCACCCCTCCACTTT	CASSSGGFNSPLHF
TRBV20-1	-	TRBJ2-4	few	TGCAGTGCTAGAGATACGGACATTCAGTACTTC	CSARDTDIQYF
TRBV6-1	TRBD1	TRBJ2-6	-	TGTGCCAGCAGTCAAGCGACAGGGGGCATAGAGAGCTCTGGGGCCAACGTCCTGACTTTC	CASSQATGGIESSGANVLTF
TRBV6-2/TRBV6-3	TRBD1	TRBJ2-2	once	TGTGCCAGCAGTCCCCTATACAGGGGGCCGAACACCGGGGAGCTGTTTTTT	CASSPLYRGPNTGELFF
TRBV9	-	TRBJ2-5	-	TGTGCCAGCGGAGGACACGGGAGAGAGTACCAAGAGACCCAGTACTTC	CASGGHGREYQETQYF
TRBV27	TRBD2	TRBJ2-1	-	TGTGCCAGCAAAATGACTAGCGGGAGTATTAATGAGCAGTTCTTC	CASKMTSGSINEQFF
TRBV7-3	TRBD2	TRBJ2-1	-	TGTGCCAGCAGCCCCAGACTAGCGGGAGGGAATGAGCAGTTCTTC	CASSPRLAGGNEQFF
TRBV19	-	TRBJ2-3	-	TGTGCCACTCAAGGACCCTTTTCCACAGATACGCAGTATTTT	CATQGPFSTDTQYF